This T cell receptor (beta chain) was observed in a study of tumor-infiltrating lymphocytes in oesophageal squamous cell carcinoma. V lost 9 bases to trimming and J lost 6 bases; unmatched junction nucleotides: 13. The germline V gene encodes CDR1 WSHSY and CDR2 SAAADI. This CDR3 has 15 amino acids. TCRdb ran MiXCR on the PCR reads and lists one entry per CDR3 protein. This repertoire shows roughly 20,000 distinct CDR3 sequences, roughly two fifths found once; its top ten account for roughly 14%. This clonotype originated in a male donor with esophageal squamous cell carcinoma. V usage is TRBV10-2 and J usage is TRBJ2-2, with 7 nucleotides matching TRBD1. Sequencing was carried out using normal esophageal tissue next to the tumor. CDR3 in amino acids: CARTLRTGRSGELFF. For the CDR3, the DNA is TGCGCCAGAACCCTTCGGACAGGCAGGTCCGGGGAGCTGTTTTTT.